This T cell receptor beta chain appears in the sequencing data of a study of T cell changes during pregnancy in multiple sclerosis. The protocol was immunoSEQ multiplex PCR, while the TCRdb copy is restricted to in-frame clones and leaves out a portion. The data contain tens of thousands of clones, nearly 95% of them singletons. V dropped 2 bases and J dropped 8 bases, with 9 bases sitting between them. This CDR3 region has 11 residues. Germline CDR1 is SQVTM and CDR2 is ANQGSEA. In its sample, this clone was seen once. The starting material was CD4+ T cells from peripheral blood mononuclear cells, obtained after pregnancy. The receptor comes from a female donor in good health, enrolled as a control in a pregnancy study. The chain is built from TRBV29-1 and TRBJ1-2; D gene uncertain. Here the CDR3 reads CSVESGGGYTF. The CDR3 DNA is TGCAGCGTTGAATCAGGAGGCGGCTACACCTTC.